Listed below are T cell receptor beta chains from one sample, sequenced in a study of blood T cell repertoires in COVID-19. Profiled with immunoSEQ multiplex PCR; TCRdb holds only in-frame clones, not every one. The table shows about 120,000 clones, with roughly 89% occurring only once. The sample consisted of peripheral blood. The receptors come from a human donor with acute or convalescent COVID-19. The donor label of this sample is uncertain. Both conserved end residues are part of each CDR3. A D gene is named only where the DNA matches it firmly. Rows may omit the clone size; those that give it use once, few, many or a size class.

clone_size	d_call	v_call	j_call	cdr3_nt	cdr3_aa
once	NA	TRBV9	TRBJ2-5	TGTGCCAGCAGCGTAGGGGTGTCGGGGATGGCCGGGGAGACCCAGTACTTC	CASSVGVSGMAGETQYF
NA	NA	TRBV6-6	TRBJ2-2	TGTGCCAGCAGTCTCCAAATGTATTCAGGGAAGGGGAACACCGGGGAGCTGTTTTTT	CASSLQMYSGKGNTGELFF
NA	TRBD2	TRBV7-3	TRBJ2-3	TGTGCCAGCAGCTTACGTACCGGACTAGCGGGAAGGGATACGCAGTATTTT	CASSLRTGLAGRDTQYF
NA	TRBD1	TRBV28	TRBJ1-6	TGTGCCAGCAGTTCCATACAGGGGGTGAATTCACCCCTCCACTTT	CASSSIQGVNSPLHF
NA	NA	TRBV28	TRBJ2-3	TGTGCCAGCAGTTTCCCAACCCTGGGGGGGCAAGATACGCAGTATTTT	CASSFPTLGGQDTQYF
NA	TRBD2	TRBV3-1/TRBV3-2	TRBJ2-1	TGTGCCAGCAGCCAAGATGGGGGGGGAGGCAAGCCTCAGCAGTTCTTC	CASSQDGGGGKPQQFF
NA	TRBD1	TRBV6-5	TRBJ1-5	TGTGCCAGCAGCGGACAGGAGATTAATCAGCCCCAGCATTTT	CASSGQEINQPQHF
NA	TRBD1	TRBV7-2	TRBJ2-7	TGTGCCAGCAGCTCCTCCGACAGGGGGTACGAGCAGTACTTC	CASSSSDRGYEQYF
NA	NA	TRBV5-1	TRBJ2-5	TGCGCCAGCAGTCGGGGAGAGGGAGAGACCCAGTACTTC	CASSRGEGETQYF
once	TRBD1	TRBV5-1	TRBJ1-2	TGCGCCAGCAGCCCCGGGACAGGGCAAGGGTATGGCTACACCTTC	CASSPGTGQGYGYTF
few	TRBD2	TRBV7-8	TRBJ2-2	TGTGCCAGCAGTGGGTCAGGGTTTTCGGGAGGGCCGGGAACCGGGGAGCTGTTTTTT	CASSGSGFSGGPGTGELFF
NA	TRBD1	TRBV9	TRBJ1-3	TGTGCCAGCAGCGTGGACAGGGGCTACGGAAACACCATATATTTT	CASSVDRGYGNTIYF
few	TRBD2	TRBV29-1	TRBJ2-2	TGCAGCGTTGATTTAGCGGGAGGGCGGTACCCCGGGGAGCTGTTTTTT	CSVDLAGGRYPGELFF
NA	NA	TRBV18	TRBJ2-1	TGTGCCAGCTCGCCCATACCACAGTACAATGAGCAGTTCTTC	CASSPIPQYNEQFF
once	TRBD2	TRBV7-8	TRBJ2-3	TGTGCCAGCAGCTCCCGGGACTATGCAGATACGCAGTATTTT	CASSSRDYADTQYF
once	NA	TRBV7-8	TRBJ2-1	TGTGCCAGCAGTTACCGCAGGGAAGATGAGCAGTTCTTC	CASSYRREDEQFF
NA	NA	TRBV18	TRBJ1-1	TGTGCCAGCTCACCGAACAGGGATTGGAACACTGAAGCTTTCTTT	CASSPNRDWNTEAFF
NA	NA	TRBV4-2	TRBJ1-1	TGTGCCAGCAGCCCGGACAGCCGGACTGAAGCTTTCTTT	CASSPDSRTEAFF
NA	NA	TRBV6-6	TRBJ2-1	TGTGCCAGCAGTCGGGGAGACAATGAGCAGTTCTTC	CASSRGDNEQFF
NA	NA	TRBV5-8	TRBJ1-2	TGTGCCAGCAGCTTGTTTCGGGAAAACTATGGCTACACCTTC	CASSLFRENYGYTF
NA	TRBD2	TRBV6-2/TRBV6-3	TRBJ2-5	TGTGCCAGCAGCCGCGGAGGGACTAGCGGGATAGTTGGGGAGACCCAGTACTTC	CASSRGGTSGIVGETQYF
once	TRBD1	TRBV5-1	TRBJ2-5	TGCGCCAGCAGCCCGGGACAGGGGGAAGAGACCCAGTACTTC	CASSPGQGEETQYF
NA	TRBD1	TRBV28	TRBJ2-2	TGTGCCAGCAGTTTAGGGACAGGTAACACCGGGGAGCTGTTTTTT	CASSLGTGNTGELFF
few	NA	TRBV4-1	TRBJ1-5	TGCGCCAGCAGCCAAGACGGGAATAGGGTGCAGCCCCAGCATTTT	CASSQDGNRVQPQHF
NA	TRBD2	TRBV5-1	TRBJ2-2	TGCGCCAGCAGCTCCCGGACTAGCCGGAGCACCGGGGAGCTGTTTTTT	CASSSRTSRSTGELFF
NA	TRBD1	TRBV3-1/TRBV3-2	TRBJ2-3	TGTGCCAGCAGCTACAGGGGACGCCACACAGATACGCAGTATTTT	CASSYRGRHTDTQYF
NA	NA	TRBV19	TRBJ1-1	TGTGCCAGTAGCCCTCAGGGAATGAACACTGAAGCTTTCTTT	CASSPQGMNTEAFF
NA	NA	TRBV4-2	TRBJ2-2	TGTGCCAGCAGCCAAGAAATTAGGGGGTGGGGCACCGGGGAGCTGTTTTTT	CASSQEIRGWGTGELFF
NA	NA	TRBV27	TRBJ2-2	TGTGCCAGCAGTTTTGGGCAGGGGAGAGGGGAGCTGTTTTTT	CASSFGQGRGELFF
NA	TRBD1	TRBV2	TRBJ2-4	TGTGCCAGCAGTCGGGACAGGGGAGCCAAAAACATTCAGTACTTC	CASSRDRGAKNIQYF
NA	NA	TRBV29-1	TRBJ2-5	TGCAGCGTTGGAACTAGTGGTGAGACCCAGTACTTC	CSVGTSGETQYF
NA	TRBD1	TRBV7-9	TRBJ1-2	TGTGCCAGCAGCATAGTCCCGGGACAGGGTTCTAACTATGGCTACACCTTC	CASSIVPGQGSNYGYTF
NA	NA	TRBV2	TRBJ1-1	TGTGCCAGCAAGCAGGCTACTGAAGCTTTCTTT	CASKQATEAFF
NA	NA	TRBV11-2	TRBJ2-2	TGTGCCAGCAGCTTCCCAGCCCAGGGCGGGGAGCTGTTTTTT	CASSFPAQGGELFF
NA	TRBD2	TRBV7-2	TRBJ2-3	TGTGCCAGCAGCCTACTAGCGGGGGGAAGAGATACGCAGTATTTT	CASSLLAGGRDTQYF
NA	NA	TRBV5-1	TRBJ2-1	TGCGCCAGCAGCTTTTCGGTGGCCTGGGTCAACAGTGAGCAGTTCTTC	CASSFSVAWVNSEQFF
NA	TRBD2	TRBV3-1/TRBV3-2	TRBJ2-7	TGTGCCAGCAGCCCACCGGGACTAGCGGTCTACGAGCAGTACTTC	CASSPPGLAVYEQYF
NA	NA	TRBV28	TRBJ1-5	TGTGCCAGCAGTTCCCCTTTGCAGGCCCAGCATTTT	CASSSPLQAQHF
once	NA	TRBV3-1/TRBV3-2	TRBJ1-2	TGTGCCAGCAGCCAAGGGGGAGGGGCCGGCTGGGGCTACACCTTC	CASSQGGGAGWGYTF
NA	TRBD1	TRBV7-9	TRBJ1-4	TGTGCCAGCAGCTTTGGTGTCGGGACAGATAATGAAAAACTGTTTTTT	CASSFGVGTDNEKLFF
NA	NA	TRBV27	TRBJ2-1	TGTGCCAGCGGACCGTCGAGGGCGAGAAAGGTCTACAATGAGCAGTTCTTC	CASGPSRARKVYNEQFF
NA	NA	TRBV19	TRBJ2-1	TGTGCCAGTAGTATATCCGGAAGGCAGGCCAGACCTTACAATGAGCAGTTCTTC	CASSISGRQARPYNEQFF
NA	NA	TRBV18	TRBJ1-2	TGTGCCAGCTCGACCACTAATCCCCCAAGGGACATGAAGGGCTACACCTTC	CASSTTNPPRDMKGYTF
NA	TRBD1	TRBV4-2	TRBJ1-2	TGTGCCAGCAGCCGAGGGGACAGGTTCTATGGCTACACCTTC	CASSRGDRFYGYTF
few	TRBD1	TRBV4-1	TRBJ1-2	TGCGCCAGCAGCCAAGAGGGGACAGGGGCCGTTCCCTTCTTC	CASSQEGTGAVPFF
NA	NA	TRBV7-9	TRBJ2-1	TGTGCCAGCAGGCAAAACCGGGACTTAGGGAACGAGCAGTTCTTC	CASRQNRDLGNEQFF
NA	TRBD1	TRBV5-8	TRBJ2-7	TGTGCCAGCAGCCACAGGGGAAGATACGAGCAGTACTTC	CASSHRGRYEQYF
NA	TRBD2	TRBV9	TRBJ2-7	TGTGCCAGCAGCCCGGGACTAGCGGGTGTATACGAGCAGTACTTC	CASSPGLAGVYEQYF
few	TRBD1	TRBV7-2	TRBJ1-2	TGTGCCAGCAGCTTAATGCCCGGGTGGACAGGGCATGGCTACACCTTC	CASSLMPGWTGHGYTF